One TCR beta chain is described in this entry. Its antigen remains unknown. Unique molecular identifiers were used to barcode this TCRbeta library. TCRdb reprocessed the PCR reads with MiXCR, giving one entry per CDR3 protein. The profile shows about 140,000 distinct CDR3 sequences, about 9% of them singletons. These data originate in a study of T-cell reconstitution after alpha-beta-depleted transplantation in children. Study-wide results and caveats: Some patients showed high day-60 TCRbeta diversity, which derived from surviving recipient T cells and thymic progenitors. Several hundred graft clones that had expanded were reportedly the source of alpha-beta T cells about two months after transplant. One year after transplant, T-cell counts and diversity came mostly from newly produced T cells.

This CDR3 has 17 residues. V dropped 6 bases and J dropped 0 bases, with 18 bases sitting between them. CDR1 and CDR2 (germline): MNHEY, SVGEGT. The receptor was isolated from a female patient aged 2-10 years who had a stem cell transplant for congenital amegakaryocytic thrombocytopenia, so the T cells may come from the graft donor. The material sequenced was PBMCs, mostly from graft donor cells, taken 180 days after TCRalphabeta/CD19-depleted stem cell transplant. This chain links TRBV6-2 or TRBV6-3 with TRBJ2-4; D unclear. This CDR3 is CASSGSLVGLAKNIQYF. The CDR3 DNA reads as TGTGCCAGCAGCGGGTCTTTGGTTGGCCTAGCCAAAAACATTCAGTACTTC.